Presented here are 18 T cell receptor beta chains from one specimen sequenced in a study of cytomegalovirus exposure and HLA in healthy donors. Primers for the PCR totalled 60 Vbeta and 13 Jbeta. Profiled with immunoSEQ multiplex PCR; TCRdb holds only in-frame clones, not every one. The sample contains under 150,000 clones, approximately 80% of which appear only once. The specimen sequenced was PBMCs. The receptors were gathered from a woman aged 40 to 55 in good health and CMV-seropositive.

The sample holds a few counts of this clone. This chain links TRBV16 with TRBJ1-5, with a weak D call TRBD1 (6 bases). Per germline, CDR1 KGHSY and CDR2 FQNENV. This CDR3 spans 15 amino acids. V lost 2 bases and J 6 bases, leaving 14 bases between the germline ends. CDR3 in DNA: TGTGCCAGCAGCCAAATGGGAGGGGGGAGTCAGCCCCAGCATTTT. This gives the protein CASSQMGGGSQPQHF. Full variable domain (missing parts from reference TRBV16 and TRBJ1-5): GEEVAQTPKHLVRGEGQKAKLYCAPIKGHSYVFWYQQVLKNEFKFLISFQNENVFDETGMPKERFSAKCLPNSPCSLEIQATKLEDSAVYFCASSQMGGGSQPQHFGDGTRLSIL.

This chain connects TRBV11-2 to TRBJ2-6; D gene ambiguous. CDR1 is SGHAT, CDR2 FQNNGV, per germline. V was trimmed by 2 bases and J by 2 bases, leaving 13 bases between them. The CDR3 is 17 residues long. The DNA of the CDR3 is TGTGCCAGCAGCTTACTACTGTCCCCCGCTGGGGCCAACGTCCTGACTTTC. Encoded protein: CASSLLLSPAGANVLTF.

The chain couples TRBV28 to TRBJ2-7; TRBD2 matches at 8 bases. CDR1 and CDR2 from the germline V gene are MDHEN and SYDVKM. The CDR3 length is 17 residues. The V segment lost 3 bases and the J segment 4 bases; nucleotides outside the gene matches: 14. In nucleotides, the CDR3 is TGTGCCAGCAGTTTGGGGGCCGCAGGACTAGCAAGTTACGAGCAGTACTTC. Its translation is CASSLGAAGLASYEQYF.

This sequence joins TRBV30 and TRBJ2-2; 10 bases fit TRBD2. The germline CDR1 and CDR2 sequences are GTSNPN and SVGIG (reference sequence). Losses at the gene ends were 0 bases for V and 6 bases for J; bases not matched to a gene: 1. The CDR3 spans 14 residues. The CDR3 is CAWSVTSGAGELFF. The CDR3 nucleotides are TGTGCCTGGAGTGTAACTAGCGGGGCCGGGGAGCTGTTTTTT.

This sequence joins TRBV18 and TRBJ2-7, with 9 bases identical to TRBD1. Germline V gene lookup returns CDR1 KGHSH and CDR2 LQKENI. The CDR3 is 13 amino acids. Unmatched junction bases numbered 15, after V lost 9 bases and J lost 12 bases. This CDR3 reads CASHRDRVHFLYF. The CDR3 nucleotides read TGTGCCAGTCACCGGGACAGGGTCCATTTCCTGTACTTC.

This chain links TRBV7-9 with TRBJ2-5, with TRBD1 matching over 10 bases. Per germline, CDR1 SEHNR and CDR2 FQNEAQ (reference sequence). This CDR3 contains 16 residues. V gave up 2 bases and J gave up 5 bases; unmatched junction bases: 8. In DNA form, the CDR3 reads TGTGCCAGCAGCTTATCTGTGACAGGGGGCAGGGAGACCCAGTACTTC. This sequence encodes CASSLSVTGGRETQYF.

The chain employs TRBV5-6 and TRBJ2-3; D is ambiguous. Trimming shortened V by 4 bases and J by 3 bases, and 6 bases separated the two germline ends. The CDR3 totals 12 residues. Looked up from germline, CDR1 is SGHDT and CDR2 is YYEEEE. CDR3 in amino acids: CASSHVTDTQYF. The CDR3 coding sequence is TGTGCCAGCAGCCATGTGACAGATACGCAGTATTTT.

This chain uses TRBV28 with TRBJ2-4; 10 bases are a match to TRBD1. J gave up 4 bases and V 3 bases, and 3 bases lay outside the gene matches. Looked up from germline, CDR1 is MDHEN and CDR2 is SYDVKM. CDR3 length: 15 amino acids. In nucleotides, the CDR3 is TGTGCCAGCAGTTTTGAGGGACAGGGGAAAAACATTCAGTACTTC. It specifies CASSFEGQGKNIQYF.

The V gene is TRBV7-2, the J gene TRBJ2-1, with D possibly being TRBD2 (5 bases). This CDR3 is built from 16 residues. V shed 3 bases and J shed 2 bases, with 14 bases lying between them. Per germline, CDR1 SGHTA and CDR2 FQGNSA. The CDR3 reads CASSFLWETPYNEQFF. DNA of the CDR3: TGTGCCAGCAGCTTTTTGTGGGAGACCCCCTACAATGAGCAGTTCTTC.

The V call is TRBV7-2, the J call TRBJ2-3, with D perhaps matching TRBD2 (7 bases). The CDR3 consists of 14 residues. CDR1 SGHTA and CDR2 FQGNSA come from the germline V gene. V lost 2 bases to trimming and J lost 6 bases, with 12 bases between them. This CDR3 is CASSLREGGDTQYF. The CDR3 nucleotides are TGTGCCAGCAGCTTAAGGGAGGGGGGGGATACGCAGTATTTT.

J is TRBJ2-5 and V is TRBV11-2; tentative D call: TRBD1 (5 bases). The V end was cut by 3 bases, the J end by 1 base, with 9 bases between. The CDR3 sequence is 14 residues long. CDR1 and CDR2 (germline): SGHAT, FQNNGV. CDR3 sequence: CASSLSGRQETQYF. As DNA, the CDR3 is TGTGCCAGCAGCTTGTCAGGGCGCCAAGAGACCCAGTACTTC.

This chain uses TRBV2 with TRBJ2-7; D call uncertain. The CDR3 covers 14 residues. V was clipped by 3 bases and J by 7 bases, with 16 bases between them. Germline CDR1 SNHLY, CDR2 FYNNEI. In nucleotides, the CDR3 is TGTGCCAGCAGTGAGGGCCCCCAGGCTCAAGAGCAGTACTTC. It encodes CASSEGPQAQEQYF.

The rearrangement joins TRBV9 to TRBJ1-2; D possibly corresponds to TRBD1 (5 bases). The V end lost 3 bases, the J end lost 2 bases, and 14 bases lay between the germline ends. Germline V lookup: CDR1 SGDLS, CDR2 YYNGEE. CDR3 length: 15 residues. The CDR3 reads CASSAQVGGNYGYTF. In DNA form, the CDR3 reads TGTGCCAGCAGCGCCCAAGTCGGGGGGAACTATGGCTACACCTTC.

This clone was found a few times. This chain links TRBV14 with TRBJ1-6; tentative D call: TRBD1 (5 bases). The CDR3 spans 17 residues. Looked up from germline, CDR1 is SGHDN and CDR2 is FVKESK. V gave up 4 bases and J gave up 7 bases, with 20 bases separating them. The CDR3 bases are TGTGCCAGCAGCCCATTGTCGCCGGGACTAGGAAATTCACCCCTCCACTTT. It yields the protein CASSPLSPGLGNSPLHF.

The rearrangement links TRBV7-9 to TRBJ2-7; 8 bases agree with TRBD1. V shed 7 bases and J 1 base; nucleotides not matched to a gene: 9. Germline V gene data show CDR1 as SEHNR and CDR2 as FQNEAQ (reference sequence). The CDR3 consists of 15 residues. This chain's CDR3 is CASTQTGGGSYEQYF. The CDR3 bases are TGTGCCAGCACCCAAACAGGGGGTGGGTCCTACGAGCAGTACTTC. Full variable domain (missing parts from reference TRBV7-9 and TRBJ2-7): DTGVSQNPRHKITKRGQNVTFRCDPISEHNRLYWYRQTLGQGPEFLTYFQNEAQLEKSRLLSDRFSAERPKGSFSTLEIQRTEQGDSAMYLCASTQTGGGSYEQYFGPGTRLTVT.

V usage is TRBV7-8 and J usage is TRBJ2-2, with TRBD2 matching 8 bases. CDR3 length: 16 residues. With 8 bases clipped from V and 4 bases from J, the junction kept 12 bases outside the gene matches. Per germline, CDR1 SGHVS and CDR2 FQNEAQ. CDR3 amino acids: CASPSAAGARTGELFF. The DNA of the CDR3 is TGTGCCAGCCCCTCCGCAGCGGGAGCGCGCACCGGGGAGCTGTTTTTT. Supplemented by reference TRBV7-8 and TRBJ2-2, the full variable domain reads GAGVSQSPRYKVAKRGQDVALRCDPISGHVSLFWYQQALGQGPEFLTYFQNEAQLDKSGLPSDRFFAERPEGSVSTLKIQRTQQEDSAVYLCASPSAAGARTGELFFGEGSRLTVL.

The rearrangement links TRBV28 to TRBJ2-7; TRBD1 is a possible D gene (6 bases). With 7 bases removed from V and 0 bases from J, the gap between germline ends came to 16 bases. Germline V gene data show CDR1 as MDHEN and CDR2 as SYDVKM. The CDR3 extends over 15 amino acids. The CDR3 here is CASTDHGTSSYEQYF. CDR3 bases: TGTGCCAGCACCGATCATGGGACATCCTCCTACGAGCAGTACTTC.

The CDR3 DNA follows: TGTGCCAGCAGCCAAGATAACGGAGCAAATCAGCCCCAGCATTTT. Translation gives CASSQDNGANQPQHF. This chain connects TRBV4-2 to TRBJ1-5; D remains ambiguous. There are 15 residues in the CDR3. Germline V gene lookup returns CDR1 LGHNA and CDR2 YNFKEQ. V was pared by 0 bases and J by 4 bases, with 10 bases between.